The 14 T cell receptor beta chains in this list originate from one sample, sequenced in a study of blood T cells in healthy people across ages. A second about 7 to 12 cycle PCR used barcoded and J-beta primers. TCRdb re-called the 5' RACE reads with MiXCR, one entry per CDR3 protein. The data show over a million distinct CDR3 sequences, around 45% seen once. Specimen: blood. These receptors came from a woman between 55 and 75 years old in good health.

CDR3 sequence: CASSGDKSGNTIYF. In DNA, the CDR3 is TGTGCCAGCAGCGGCGACAAGTCTGGAAACACCATATATTTT. The chain uses TRBV9 and TRBJ1-3; D not certain. Trimming removed 3 bases at V and 1 base at J, with 8 bases between. The germline CDR1 and CDR2 sequences are SGDLS and YYNGEE. The CDR3 contains 14 residues.

This chain links TRBV11-2 with TRBJ2-5, with TRBD2 matching 9 bases. CDR3 length: 17 amino acids. The germline V gene encodes CDR1 SGHAT and CDR2 FQNNGV. With 2 bases clipped from V and 1 base from J, the junction kept 8 bases outside the gene matches. The CDR3 nucleotides read TGTGCCAGCAGCTTACTGCGGGAGGGCCTCATCCAAGAGACCCAGTACTTC. Protein: CASSLLREGLIQETQYF.

In its sample, this clonotype was seen a few times. For the CDR3, the DNA is TGCAGCGTCGACCAACTTCCCACCAGCACAGATACGCAGTATTTT. It codes for CSVDQLPTSTDTQYF. The chain combines TRBV29-1 with TRBJ2-3; no clear D. The germline gives CDR1 SQVTM, CDR2 ANQGSEA. V shed 6 bases and J shed 0 bases, with 16 bases lying between them. The CDR3 has 15 residues.

Of note for this clonotype: A much bigger clone sits one base away, suggesting this may be a read error. This sequence joins TRBV7-6 and TRBJ2-7, with TRBD1 as a possible D gene (6 bases). Germline V lookup: CDR1 SGHVS, CDR2 FNYEAQ. This CDR3 region has 13 residues. The ends were cut back, 4 bases at V and 7 bases at J, with 14 bases in the middle. CDR3 region: CASSSTARGEQYF. DNA for the CDR3: TGTGCCAGCAGCTCCACAGCGAGGGGGGAGCAGTACTTC.

V usage is TRBV20-1 and J usage is TRBJ2-4, with no clear D. The closer fit of TRBJ2-7 to the DNA end suggests the J call may be wrong. The CDR3 is made up of 12 amino acids. Per germline, CDR1 DFQATT and CDR2 SNEGSKA (reference sequence). The CDR3 DNA reads TGCAGTGCTAGAGTACACCTATACGAGCAGTACTTC. Its translation is CSARVHLYEQYF.

This clonotype appeared a few times. The chain is built from TRBV28 and TRBJ2-7; D is unresolved. The CDR3 has 14 residues. Per the germline V gene, CDR1 is MDHEN and CDR2 is SYDVKM. V lost 11 bases and J lost 0, with 17 bases in between. The DNA for the CDR3 is TGTGCCTTACAAGGAGCTAAGGGCTCCTACGAGCAGTACTTC. This encodes CALQGAKGSYEQYF.

In the case of this clonotype: A read error may be the cause here, since a much bigger clone is one base away. The V and J genes are TRBV6-6 and TRBJ2-7, with D unresolved. This CDR3 is 12 amino acids long. V was clipped by 4 bases and J by 3 bases, with 7 bases between them. Per the germline V gene, CDR1 is MNHNY and CDR2 is SVGAGI (reference sequence). The CDR3 bases are TGTGCCAGCAGTTTCAAGGGCTACGAGCAGTACTTC. The encoded protein is CASSFKGYEQYF.

In DNA form, the CDR3 reads TGTGCCAGCAGTATGCTCTACAATGAGCAGTTCTTC. This sequence encodes CASSMLYNEQFF. The chain links TRBV12-3 or TRBV12-4 to TRBJ2-1; the D is unclear. The CDR3 spans 12 residues. Trimming pared 5 bases from V and 3 bases from J, leaving 5 bases between.

This clonotype has only a few counts. The V gene is TRBV2, the J gene TRBJ2-5; 11 bases are shared with TRBD2. Looked up from germline, CDR1 is SNHLY and CDR2 is FYNNEI. The CDR3 loop spans 18 amino acids. With 4 bases clipped from V and 11 bases from J, the junction kept 21 bases outside the gene matches. For the CDR3, the DNA is TGTGCCAGCAGTGGAGGGTTTAGCGGGAGGGCCTCTTACAATGAGCAGTACTTC. Translating gives CASSGGFSGRASYNEQYF.

V gene TRBV27 combines with J gene TRBJ1-1, with 7 bases matching TRBD1. Germline CDR1 is MNHEY and CDR2 is SMNVEV (reference sequence). The length of the CDR3 is 14 residues. Trimming cost V 3 bases and J 5 bases; bases outside gene matches: 6. The CDR3 loop is CASSFRGGRTEAFF. As DNA, the CDR3 is TGTGCCAGCAGTTTCAGGGGGGGTCGGACTGAAGCTTTCTTT.

The V gene is TRBV7-9, the J gene TRBJ2-5; D ambiguous. V lost 2 bases to trimming and J lost 5 bases, with 12 bases between them. Germline-derived CDR1 and CDR2 are SEHNR and FQNEAQ (reference sequence). There are 14 residues in the CDR3. CDR3 in amino acids: CASSLMGHGETQYF. CDR3 bases: TGTGCCAGCAGCTTAATGGGTCACGGGGAGACCCAGTACTTC. Using reference TRBV7-9 and TRBJ2-5 for the parts outside the CDR3, the full variable domain is DTGVSQNPRHKITKRGQNVTFRCDPISEHNRLYWYRQTLGQGPEFLTYFQNEAQLEKSRLLSDRFSAERPKGSFSTLEIQRTEQGDSAMYLCASSLMGHGETQYFGPGTRLLVL.

The chain recombines TRBV28 with TRBJ1-1; TRBD1 aligns across 10 bases. The CDR3 length is 15 residues. CDR1 is MDHEN and CDR2 is SYDVKM in the germline V gene. After removal of 5 bases from V and 1 base from J, the junction contained 4 bases not matched to a gene. The CDR3 DNA is TGTGCCAGCAGTCGGACAGGGGGGAGGAACACTGAAGCTTTCTTT. It encodes CASSRTGGRNTEAFF. Full variable domain (missing parts from reference TRBV28 and TRBJ1-1): DVKVTQSSRYLVKRTGEKVFLECVQDMDHENMFWYRQDPGLGLRLIYFSYDVKMKEKGDIPEGYSVSREKKERFSLILESASTNQTSMYLCASSRTGGRNTEAFFGQGTRLTVV.

This clonotype showed up just a few times. The rearrangement links TRBV15 to TRBJ1-6; no firm D call. CDR1 and CDR2 from the germline V gene are LNHNV and YYDKDF (reference sequence). The CDR3 length is 14 residues. Trimming shortened V by 0 bases and J by 6 bases, and 6 bases separated the two germline ends. CDR3 nucleotides: TGTGCCACCAGCAGAGATCGGGCTAATTCACCCCTCCACTTT. This sequence encodes CATSRDRANSPLHF.

This clonotype was found a few times. The V gene is TRBV6-5, the J gene TRBJ1-2; D uncertain. The CDR3 extends over 15 amino acids. The germline gives CDR1 MNHEY, CDR2 SVGAGI. Trimming cost V 0 bases and J 3 bases, with 11 bases left between them. The CDR3 is CASSYSPTMHYGYTF. DNA for the CDR3: TGTGCCAGCAGTTACTCACCCACCATGCACTATGGCTACACCTTC.